This T cell receptor beta chain appears in the sequencing data of a study of T cell responses to AZD1222 COVID-19 vaccine. Overall study results and limits: Most donors were white British and more were female, and clonal diversity was possibly underestimated. Receipt of two AZD1222 doses was followed by a rise in Spike-specific TCR breadth and depth. Nearly half of the spike-specific TCRs reportedly recognize variant regions that carry no mutations. Every sample of the repertoires postdated the peak T cell response.

Germline V gene sequence: CDR1 LGHNA, CDR2 YNFKEQ. The CDR3 has 15 residues. V trimming: 4 bases; J trimming: 7 bases; junction bases outside the gene matches: 8. Sequencing was performed with immunoSEQ multiplex PCR; in TCRdb, only in-frame clones are kept and a portion is missing. Of just under 150,000 clones listed, roughly 87% are singletons. Concerning this clone itself: Its antigen is not identified.

The clonotype comes from an adult who received the MenACWY meningococcal vaccine as a control. The sequenced sample was peripheral blood, obtained 28 days after the second dose of the MenACWY control vaccine. The chain joins TRBV4-2 to TRBJ2-3; TRBD2 aligns across 10 bases. CDR3 coding DNA: TGTGCCAGCAGCCTGACGAGCGGGGGGGTCAATACGCAGTATTTT. Encoded protein: CASSLTSGGVNTQYF.